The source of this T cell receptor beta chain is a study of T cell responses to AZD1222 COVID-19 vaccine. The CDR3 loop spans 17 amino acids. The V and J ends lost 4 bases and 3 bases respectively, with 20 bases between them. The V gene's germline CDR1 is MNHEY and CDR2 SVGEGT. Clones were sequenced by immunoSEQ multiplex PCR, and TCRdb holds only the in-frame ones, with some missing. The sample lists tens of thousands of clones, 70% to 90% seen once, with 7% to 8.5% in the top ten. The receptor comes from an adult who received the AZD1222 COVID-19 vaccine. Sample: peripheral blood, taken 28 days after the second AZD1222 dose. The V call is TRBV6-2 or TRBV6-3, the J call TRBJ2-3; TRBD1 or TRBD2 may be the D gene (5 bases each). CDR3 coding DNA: TGTGCCAGCAGTTCCCGGGGCCGTGCCTCCCCAACAGATACGCAGTATTTT. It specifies CASSSRGRASPTDTQYF.